One and the same sample provided the 12 T cell receptor beta chains below, sequenced in a study of blood T cell repertoires in COVID-19. Measured with immunoSEQ multiplex PCR; TCRdb has only the in-frame clones, and not every one. Among 150,000 to 200,000 clones, around 80% were seen once, and the ten largest hold about a tenth. Material: peripheral blood. All receptors come from a woman older than 75 with active or convalescent COVID-19.

The chain's CDR3 is CASQGTGSPLHF. For the CDR3, the DNA is TGTGCCAGTCAGGGGACGGGTTCACCCCTCCACTTT. This sequence joins TRBV27 and TRBJ1-6; weak D call: TRBD1 (6 bases). Trimming pared 9 bases from V and 9 bases from J, leaving 12 bases between. Germline lookup yields CDR1 MNHEY and CDR2 SMNVEV (reference sequence). This CDR3 is 12 amino acids long.

J is TRBJ1-1 and V is TRBV7-9; 7 bases match TRBD1. CDR1 is SEHNR and CDR2 is FQNEAQ in the germline V gene (reference sequence). The CDR3 length is 16 residues. V was pared by 1 base and J by 4 bases, with 9 bases of the junction left unmatched. This chain's CDR3 is CASSLGSGGRGTEAFF. CDR3 sequence (DNA): TGTGCCAGCAGCTTAGGTTCAGGGGGACGGGGCACTGAAGCTTTCTTT.

This chain joins TRBV10-2 and TRBJ2-1; 7 bases are shared with TRBD1. The V gene end was trimmed by 3 bases and the J gene end by 9 bases; junction bases not matched to a gene: 14. The germline gives CDR1 WSHSY, CDR2 SAAADI. The CDR3 is 16 amino acids. CDR3 residues: CASSDRVGQTRFEQFF. The CDR3 DNA follows: TGCGCCAGCAGTGACCGGGTGGGACAGACCAGATTTGAGCAGTTCTTC.

The chain links TRBV29-1 to TRBJ2-7; D is undetermined. The CDR3 is 12 amino acids. The ends were cut back, 6 bases at V and 1 base at J, with 10 bases in the middle. Germline CDR1 is SQVTM and CDR2 is ANQGSEA. CDR3 protein: CSVSSQSYEQYF. Written as DNA, the CDR3 is TGCAGCGTGAGCTCCCAATCCTACGAGCAGTACTTC.

V is TRBV6-4 and J is TRBJ1-1; D is unresolved. With 4 bases removed from V and 7 bases from J, the gap between germline ends came to 4 bases. The V gene's germline CDR1 is MRHNA and CDR2 SNTAGT. The CDR3 totals 10 residues. The CDR3: CASSGLEAFF. CDR3 DNA: TGTGCCAGCAGTGGGCTTGAAGCTTTCTTT.

This chain links TRBV29-1 with TRBJ2-7; TRBD2 matches 9 bases. Germline V gives CDR1 SQVTM, CDR2 ANQGSEA. J lost 4 bases, V lost 5 bases, and 9 bases had no gene match. The CDR3 runs to 14 residues. CDR3 in amino acids: CSVSTAGGPYEQYF. In nucleotides, the CDR3 is TGCAGCGTTAGTACGGCGGGGGGGCCTTACGAGCAGTACTTC.

The rearrangement links TRBV19 to TRBJ1-1; the match to TRBD1 covers 8 bases. Trimming removed 3 bases from V and 1 base from J; junction bases left unmatched: 4. Germline V gene data show CDR1 as LNHDA and CDR2 as SQIVND (reference sequence). The CDR3 covers 15 residues. The CDR3 DNA is TGTGCCAGTAGTATTCAAGGGACAGGGAACACTGAAGCTTTCTTT. Translation: CASSIQGTGNTEAFF.

The chain employs TRBV6-6 and TRBJ1-2, with a possible D match to TRBD1 (6 bases). With 0 bases removed from V and 6 bases from J, the gap between germline ends came to 11 bases. The CDR3 extends over 14 amino acids. CDR1 and CDR2 from the germline V gene are MNHNY and SVGAGI (reference sequence). The CDR3 DNA sequence: TGTGCCAGCAGTTACTCCTACAGGGCGGATGGCTACACCTTC. Amino acid sequence: CASSYSYRADGYTF.

V and J are TRBV25-1 and TRBJ1-4, with TRBD1 identical over 9 bases. The CDR3 consists of 16 residues. J was trimmed by 8 bases and V by 4 bases; bases with no gene match: 11. Looked up from germline, CDR1 is MGHDK and CDR2 is SYGVNS. CDR3 DNA: TGTGCCAGCAGTGTCGCGGGACAGGGAAGATGGGAAAAACTGTTTTTT. Protein sequence: CASSVAGQGRWEKLFF.

The chain employs TRBV6-5 and TRBJ2-7, with 12 bases that match TRBD1. The CDR3 spans 15 residues. J was trimmed by 4 bases and V by 6 bases; bases with no gene match: 7. Germline CDR1 is MNHEY and CDR2 is SVGAGI. CDR3 nucleotides: TGTGCCAGCAGGGCCGGGACAGGGGGCCTGTACGAGCAGTACTTC. This encodes CASRAGTGGLYEQYF.

This chain links TRBV25-1 with TRBJ1-4; D not resolved. V shed 5 bases and J shed 2 bases, with 12 bases lying between them. Germline V gene lookup returns CDR1 MGHDK and CDR2 SYGVNS. The CDR3 consists of 15 residues. The DNA for the CDR3 is TGTGCCAGCAGTCCCCCCGGGGTGACTAATGAAAAACTGTTTTTT. Residues: CASSPPGVTNEKLFF.

The rearrangement links TRBV12-3 or TRBV12-4 to TRBJ2-1; D may be TRBD2 (5 bases). V was shortened by 2 bases and J by 10 bases, with 9 bases between the two germline ends. This CDR3 is built from 12 residues. The CDR3 nucleotides read TGTGCCAGCAGTTTATTCGGGGAAGAGCAGTTCTTC. It yields the protein CASSLFGEEQFF.